Listed below are T cell receptor beta chains from one sample, sequenced in a study of long-term antiretroviral therapy in people with HIV. The protocol was immunoSEQ multiplex PCR, while the TCRdb copy is restricted to in-frame clones and leaves out a portion. In the table there are 15,000 or so clones, roughly nine tenths of which are singletons. This sample comprised unsorted PBMCs, obtained 0.6 years after starting antiretroviral therapy. The receptors here all came from a woman aged 40 to 50 with HIV. The CDR3 runs from the conserved cysteine through the conserved F or W. The D gene is left open where the match is weak. Some rows mark clone size as missing; the rest say once, few, many or name a class of expanded clone.

size	D	V	J	DNA	CDR3
NA	TRBD1	TRBV5-4	TRBJ2-7	TGTGCCAGCAGCTTCCCCGGGACAGGGAGAACCGAGCAGTACTTC	CASSFPGTGRTEQYF
NA	NA	TRBV6-6	TRBJ2-7	TGTGCCAGCAGTGACCAGGGCAAGGGGGCCTACGAGCAGTACTTC	CASSDQGKGAYEQYF
NA	NA	TRBV9	TRBJ1-2	TGTGCCAGCAGCGTATCGGCCCATACCGATGGCTACACCTTC	CASSVSAHTDGYTF
NA	TRBD1	TRBV5-4	TRBJ2-7	TGTGCCAGCAGTAATCCTGGACAGGGGTTCTACGAGCAGTACTTC	CASSNPGQGFYEQYF
NA	NA	TRBV13	TRBJ1-1	TGTGCCAGCAGCTTAGGCCCAGGGGATTGGGGCACTGAAGCTTTCTTT	CASSLGPGDWGTEAFF
NA	TRBD2	TRBV2	TRBJ2-3	TGTGCCAGCAACGGGGCGGGGGGGGCAGATACGCAGTATTTT	CASNGAGGADTQYF
NA	NA	TRBV9	TRBJ2-1	TGTGCCAGCAGCCCCCTCGGGGAGCAGTTCTTC	CASSPLGEQFF
NA	NA	TRBV18	TRBJ1-1	TGTGCCAGCTCACCACAATACACTGAAGCTTTCTTT	CASSPQYTEAFF
NA	NA	TRBV7-9	TRBJ1-1	TGTGCCAGCAGCTTAGGTGGGACAAGTCGTGAAGCTTTCTTT	CASSLGGTSREAFF
NA	TRBD2	TRBV7-9	TRBJ2-7	TGTGCCAGCAGCTTAAGCGGGGGATTCGAGCAGTACTTC	CASSLSGGFEQYF
NA	NA	TRBV2	TRBJ1-1	TGTGCCAGCATCACCGGGGGGAACACTGAAGCTTTCTTT	CASITGGNTEAFF
once	NA	TRBV29-1	TRBJ1-2	TGCAGCGTCCTGACAGACTCCTATGGCTACACCTTC	CSVLTDSYGYTF
NA	TRBD1	TRBV4-3	TRBJ1-6	TGCGCCAGCAGCCAAGACCCAGACAGGGATCGATCACCCCTCCACTTT	CASSQDPDRDRSPLHF
NA	NA	TRBV5-1	TRBJ1-5	TGCGCCAGCAGTCTCGGTAACAATCAGCCCCAGCATTTT	CASSLGNNQPQHF
NA	TRBD2	TRBV11-2	TRBJ2-5	TGTGCCAGCAGCGCCCAGCGGGGCGGGGAGACCCAGTACTTC	CASSAQRGGETQYF
NA	NA	TRBV11-3	TRBJ2-7	TGTGCCAGCAGCCTCACGTCCGGGAGCTACGAGCAGTACTTC	CASSLTSGSYEQYF
NA	NA	TRBV5-4	TRBJ2-7	TGTGCCAGCAGCTTGGCACAGAACTACGAGCAGTACTTC	CASSLAQNYEQYF
NA	TRBD1	TRBV6-6	TRBJ1-5	TGTGCCAGCAGTTACCGGGACAGGGCGAATCAGCCCCAGCATTTT	CASSYRDRANQPQHF
NA	NA	TRBV4-3	TRBJ1-6	TGCGCCAGCAGCCAATACCCCTCGGGCCGTGGTAATTCACCCCTCCACTTT	CASSQYPSGRGNSPLHF
NA	NA	TRBV6-5	TRBJ2-7	TGTGCCAGCAGTTATTTAGGGGGGACCTACGAGCAGTACTTC	CASSYLGGTYEQYF
NA	NA	TRBV25-1	TRBJ1-5	TGTGCCAGCAGTGAGGGGCTAAATCAGCCCCAGCATTTT	CASSEGLNQPQHF
once	NA	TRBV30	TRBJ2-5	TGTGCCTGGAGTGTACGCAGGATCGAAACCCAGTACTTC	CAWSVRRIETQYF
NA	NA	TRBV18	TRBJ2-1	TGTGCCAGCTCCCCTCTCCGGGACCCTTCCCACAATGAGCAGTTCTTC	CASSPLRDPSHNEQFF
medium-sized	TRBD1	TRBV6-5	TRBJ1-2	TGTGCCAGCAGTTACTCGCGGACAGGGGGGAACTATGGCTACACCTTC	CASSYSRTGGNYGYTF
once	NA	TRBV2	TRBJ1-2	TGTGCCACCCTAAGCAGGAGGAACTATGGCTACACCTTC	CATLSRRNYGYTF
once	TRBD1	TRBV5-4	TRBJ2-7	TGTGCCAGCAGCTTGGGCGGTGGGACAGGGGGTTACGAGCAGTACTTC	CASSLGGGTGGYEQYF